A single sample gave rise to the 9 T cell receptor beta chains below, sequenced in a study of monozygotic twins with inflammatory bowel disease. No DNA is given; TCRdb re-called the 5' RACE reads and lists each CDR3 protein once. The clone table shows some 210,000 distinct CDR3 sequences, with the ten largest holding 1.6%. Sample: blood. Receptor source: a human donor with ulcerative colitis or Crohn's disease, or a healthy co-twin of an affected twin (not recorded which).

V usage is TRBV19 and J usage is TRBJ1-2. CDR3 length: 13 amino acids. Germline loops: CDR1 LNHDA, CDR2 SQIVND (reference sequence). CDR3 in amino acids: CASSIGGGYGYTF.

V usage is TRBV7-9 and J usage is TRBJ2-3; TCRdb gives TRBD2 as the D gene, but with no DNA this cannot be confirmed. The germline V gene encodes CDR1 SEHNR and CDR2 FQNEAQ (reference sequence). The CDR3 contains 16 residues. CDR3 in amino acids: CASSLVGGASTDTQYF.

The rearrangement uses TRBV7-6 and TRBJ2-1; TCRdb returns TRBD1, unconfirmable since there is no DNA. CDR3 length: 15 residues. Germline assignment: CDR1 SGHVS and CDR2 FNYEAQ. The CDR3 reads CASSGGQGTYNEQFF.

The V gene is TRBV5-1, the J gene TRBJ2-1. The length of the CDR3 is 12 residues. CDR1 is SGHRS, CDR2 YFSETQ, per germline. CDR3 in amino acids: CASSWAGDEQFF.

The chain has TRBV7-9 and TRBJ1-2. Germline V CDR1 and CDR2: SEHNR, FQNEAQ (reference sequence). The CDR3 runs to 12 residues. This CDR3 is CASSSTRDGYTF.

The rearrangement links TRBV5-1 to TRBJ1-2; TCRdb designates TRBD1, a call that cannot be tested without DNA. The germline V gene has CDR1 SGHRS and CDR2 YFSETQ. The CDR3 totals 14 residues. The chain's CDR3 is CASSSATDHYGYTF.

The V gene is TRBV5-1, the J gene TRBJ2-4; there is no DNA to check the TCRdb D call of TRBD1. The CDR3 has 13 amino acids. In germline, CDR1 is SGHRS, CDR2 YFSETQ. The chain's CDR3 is CASSLTGGNIQYF. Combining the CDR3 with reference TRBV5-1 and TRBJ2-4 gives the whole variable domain KAGVTQTPRYLIKTRGQQVTLSCSPISGHRSVSWYQQTPGQGLQFLFEYFSETQRNKGNFPGRFSGRQFSNSRSEMNVSTLELGDSALYLCASSLTGGNIQYFGAGTRLSVL.

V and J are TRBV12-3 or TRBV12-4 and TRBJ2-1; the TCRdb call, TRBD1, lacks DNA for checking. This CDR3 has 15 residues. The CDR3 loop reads CASRPTGGSRNEQFF.

CDR3 region: CSAPNYEKLFF. The chain combines TRBV20-1 with TRBJ1-4. The CDR3 length is 11 residues. Germline V lookup: CDR1 DFQATT, CDR2 SNEGSKA (reference sequence).